Below are 20 T cell receptor beta chains sequenced from a single sample in a study of blood T cell repertoires in COVID-19. Some clones are missing from TCRdb's copy, which holds only in-frame ones; the method was immunoSEQ multiplex PCR. The sample has about 230,000 clones; over 80% are singletons. The material sequenced was peripheral blood. All receptors come from a woman aged 70-85 years with active or convalescent COVID-19.

Points on this clone: The sample carries other DNA sequences with the same CDR3. This chain connects TRBV10-3 to TRBJ1-3; D remains ambiguous. The V gene lost 4 bases and the J gene lost 2 bases, with 6 bases spanning the gap. CDR3 length: 13 residues. The germline V gene has CDR1 ENHRY and CDR2 SYGVKD. CDR3 protein: CAISAGAGNTIYF. CDR3 coding DNA: TGTGCCATCAGTGCCGGGGCTGGAAACACCATATATTTT.

The rearrangement uses TRBV30 and TRBJ1-4; the D gene is possibly TRBD1 (6 bases). Trimming left V 4 bases short and J 7 bases short, with 13 bases between. Germline V gene sequence: CDR1 GTSNPN, CDR2 SVGIG (reference sequence). The CDR3 has 13 residues. In DNA, the CDR3 is TGTGCCTGGATGGGACAAGGGAGTGAAAAACTGTTTTTT. Translated: CAWMGQGSEKLFF.

The chain links TRBV18 to TRBJ2-3; 7 bases fit TRBD1. V was clipped by 4 bases and J by 3 bases; unmatched bases: 4. This CDR3 region has 14 residues. Germline V lookup: CDR1 KGHSH, CDR2 LQKENI. The CDR3 sequence: CASSLTTGTDTQYF. CDR3 nucleotide sequence: TGTGCCAGCTCACTAACGACAGGGACAGATACGCAGTATTTT.

In its sample, this clone was seen once. In the same sample, other DNA sequences code for this CDR3. The chain carries TRBV5-1 and TRBJ1-1; the match to TRBD1 covers 7 bases. The CDR3 consists of 13 residues. Germline assignment: CDR1 SGHRS and CDR2 YFSETQ. The ends lost 7 bases at V and 3 bases at J; junction bases unmatched: 6. In DNA, the CDR3 is TGCGCCAGCTCCACCCAGGGGGACACTGAAGCTTTCTTT. Protein: CASSTQGDTEAFF.

This clone was seen only once. The rearrangement links TRBV2 to TRBJ1-5; 7 nucleotides align to TRBD1. J lost 7 bases, V lost 6 bases, and 9 bases had no gene match. Germline V gives CDR1 SNHLY, CDR2 FYNNEI. The CDR3 covers 14 residues. The CDR3 region has the DNA TGTGCCAGCAGCCGACAGGGAATGGGACAGCCCCAGCATTTT. It specifies CASSRQGMGQPQHF.

This clone appeared a few times. The genes are TRBV19 and TRBJ1-6, with D perhaps TRBD1 (6 bases). The CDR3 contains 15 residues. The V gene's germline CDR1 is LNHDA and CDR2 SQIVND (reference sequence). V dropped 5 bases and J dropped 5 bases, with 13 bases sitting between them. DNA for the CDR3: TGTGCCAGTAGTGCGGGGGGCGTACATAATTCACCCCTCCACTTT. This codes for CASSAGGVHNSPLHF.

The rearrangement joins TRBV11-3 to TRBJ2-1; 7 bases agree with TRBD2. CDR3 length equals 13 residues. Unmatched junction bases numbered 8, after V lost 6 bases and J lost 9 bases. The germline CDR1 and CDR2 sequences are SGHNT and YENEEA. CDR3 sequence: CASRMAGASEQFF. In DNA form, the CDR3 reads TGTGCCAGCAGGATGGCGGGAGCCAGTGAGCAGTTCTTC.

The chain uses TRBV27 and TRBJ2-7; 10 bases fit TRBD1. V was clipped by 3 bases and J by 2 bases; unmatched bases: 4. This CDR3 comprises 15 residues. From germline, CDR1 is MNHEY and CDR2 SMNVEV (reference sequence). DNA of the CDR3: TGTGCCAGCAGTTTTTTGGGGACAGGGGCCTACGAGCAGTACTTC. Encoded protein: CASSFLGTGAYEQYF.

The chain links TRBV24-1 to TRBJ2-1, with 9 bases lining up with TRBD2. The germline V gene encodes CDR1 KGHDR and CDR2 SFDVKD. The V gene end was trimmed by 3 bases and the J gene end by 10 bases; junction bases not matched to a gene: 12. The CDR3 covers 16 residues. CDR3 loop: CATSDGGGALDGEQFF. CDR3 coding DNA: TGTGCCACCAGTGATGGCGGGGGGGCCCTAGACGGAGAGCAGTTCTTC.

The chain is built from TRBV21-1 and TRBJ2-7; the DNA was not used to check the table's D call, TRBD1. TRBV21-1 is given as a pseudogene. The CDR3 has 14 amino acids. CDR3 DNA: TGTGCCAGCAGCAAGCGGACAGTCTCCTACGAGCAGTACTTC. This translates into CASSKRTVSYEQYF.

This sequence joins TRBV28 and TRBJ2-7; a weak D match, TRBD2 (7 bases). Germline CDR1 MDHEN, CDR2 SYDVKM. Trimming left V 2 bases short and J 5 bases short, with 16 bases between. The CDR3 is 15 amino acids. This CDR3 is CASSLDGAGAHEQYF. The CDR3 bases are TGTGCCAGCAGTTTAGACGGGGCGGGGGCCCACGAGCAGTACTTC. Variable domain in full (rest from reference TRBV28 and TRBJ2-7): DVKVTQSSRYLVKRTGEKVFLECVQDMDHENMFWYRQDPGLGLRLIYFSYDVKMKEKGDIPEGYSVSREKKERFSLILESASTNQTSMYLCASSLDGAGAHEQYFGPGTRLTVT.

The chain joins TRBV12-3 or TRBV12-4 to TRBJ2-3; tentative D call: TRBD1 (5 bases). This CDR3 has 12 amino acids. Deletions cut 7 bases from V and 4 bases from J, with 9 bases between. This CDR3 is CASMGLSDTQYF. CDR3 DNA sequence: TGTGCCAGCATGGGGCTCTCAGATACGCAGTATTTT.

The V gene is TRBV29-1, the J gene TRBJ1-2, with D hard to call. The CDR3 loop spans 15 amino acids. Per germline, CDR1 SQVTM and CDR2 ANQGSEA. V lost 7 bases to trimming and J lost 4 bases, with 22 bases between them. This CDR3 is CSAPGPVEWVYGYTF. In nucleotides, the CDR3 is TGCAGCGCCCCCGGCCCAGTGGAGTGGGTCTATGGCTACACCTTC.

This clone was seen just once. J is TRBJ2-7 and V is TRBV6-2 or TRBV6-3, with TRBD2 matching 12 bases. CDR1 and CDR2 (germline): MNHEY, SVGEGT. The CDR3 extends over 17 amino acids. J lost 3 bases, V lost 6 bases, and 12 bases had no gene match. The CDR3 DNA follows: TGTGCCAGCAGCTGGACTAGCGGGAAGCCGCAGTACTACGAGCAGTACTTC. Translated, it gives CASSWTSGKPQYYEQYF.

This chain joins TRBV30 and TRBJ1-4; D not certain. Germline CDR1 reads GTSNPN; CDR2 reads SVGIG (reference sequence). V lost 6 bases and J 10 bases, leaving 15 bases between the germline ends. The CDR3 totals 12 residues. The CDR3 loop is CACRPAEGKLFF. CDR3 DNA sequence: TGTGCCTGCCGCCCGGCGGAGGGAAAACTGTTTTTT.

The chain links TRBV2 to TRBJ2-6, with D unresolved. CDR1 and CDR2 (germline): SNHLY, FYNNEI. The V and J ends lost 7 bases and 1 base respectively, with 8 bases between them. The CDR3 sequence is 14 residues long. The CDR3 sequence: CASNRQSGANVLTF. CDR3 DNA sequence: TGTGCCAGCAATAGACAATCTGGGGCCAACGTCCTGACTTTC. The full variable domain, completed using reference TRBV2 and TRBJ2-6, is EPEVTQTPSHQVTQMGQEVILRCVPISNHLYFYWYRQILGQKVEFLVSFYNNEISEKSEIFDDQFSVERPDGSNFTLKIRSTKLEDSAMYFCASNRQSGANVLTFGAGSRLTVL.

The rearrangement links TRBV11-2 to TRBJ1-5; 9 positions match TRBD1. The ends lost 1 base at V and 3 bases at J; junction bases unmatched: 10. Per germline, CDR1 SGHAT and CDR2 FQNNGV. The CDR3 spans 18 residues. This chain's CDR3 is CASSLGFPGQGANQPQHF. In DNA, the CDR3 is TGTGCCAGCAGCTTAGGGTTCCCGGGACAGGGAGCCAATCAGCCCCAGCATTTT. Combining the CDR3 with reference TRBV11-2 and TRBJ1-5 gives the whole variable domain EAGVAQSPRYKIIEKRQSVAFWCNPISGHATLYWYQQILGQGPKLLIQFQNNGVVDDSQLPKDRFSAERLKGVDSTLKIQPAKLEDSAVYLCASSLGFPGQGANQPQHFGDGTRLSIL.

This clone was counted a single time. CDR3 nucleotide sequence: TGTGCCAGCAGTTCGCGGCAGGGGAACAATCAGCCCCAGCATTTT. Protein product: CASSSRQGNNQPQHF. The chain couples TRBV6-5 to TRBJ1-5; D might be TRBD1 (6 bases). The CDR3 runs 15 residues. In germline, CDR1 is MNHEY, CDR2 SVGAGI. With 4 bases removed from V and 3 bases from J, the gap between germline ends came to 13 bases.

This clone was observed a single time. The chain links TRBV5-5 to TRBJ1-2; a possible D gene is TRBD1 (5 bases). Trimming removed 0 bases from V and 7 bases from J, with 16 bases in between. The length of the CDR3 is 15 residues. CDR1 is SGHKS and CDR2 is YYEKEE in the germline V gene (reference sequence). The CDR3 sequence is CASSLEKAGFGGYTF. The CDR3 coding sequence is TGTGCCAGCAGCTTGGAGAAGGCAGGGTTTGGTGGCTACACCTTC.

The chain couples TRBV11-2 to TRBJ2-7; TRBD1 matches 7 bases. The CDR3 is 16 amino acids. The V segment lost 0 bases and the J segment 2 bases; nucleotides outside the gene matches: 7. Germline lookup yields CDR1 SGHAT and CDR2 FQNNGV. In DNA form, the CDR3 reads TGTGCCAGCAGCTTAGAGAGACAGGGTGGCCCCTACGAGCAGTACTTC. Translating it yields CASSLERQGGPYEQYF.